This TCR beta chain was recorded in a study of regulatory T cells in long-lasting Graves disease. The CDR3 loop spans 13 amino acids. The V gene's germline CDR1 is DFQATT and CDR2 SNEGSKA (reference sequence). As regards this clonotype: The junction departs from germline at one end; a sequencing error may be responsible.

Construction of the TCR beta libraries employed iRepertoire HTBI primers in conjunction with Arm-PCR of CDR3 regions. Each CDR3 protein gets one entry after TCRdb re-called the multiplex PCR reads with MiXCR. The data hold 520,000 or so distinct CDR3 sequences, with more than 10% observed a single time. Specified time point: newly diagnosed GD, antithyroid drugs for less than 3 months. TCR sequences were obtained from RNA taken from PBMCs. These data also formed part of another study, on T cells in Graves' hyperthyroidism and ophthalmopathy.

V gene TRBV20-1 combines with J gene TRBJ1-6; D is possibly TRBD1 (5 bases). Sequences were derived from peripheral blood mononuclear cells (PBMCs), sampled at new diagnosis, from a patient treated with antithyroid drugs. This clonotype originated in a woman aged 25 to 39 with Graves disease. The CDR3 coding sequence is TGCAGTACTAGAGGAGCCAGGGATTCACCCCTCCACTTT. As protein: CSTRGARDSPLHF.